This T cell receptor (beta chain) comes out of a study of blood T cell repertoires in COVID-19. For the study at large: Material from acute and convalescent COVID-19 was sourced from the United States, Italy and Spain. In each case, the material was cDNA or gDNA derived from T cells, B-cell-depleted T cells, or PBMCs.

V lost 8 bases and J lost 0, with 18 bases in between. The CDR3 totals 16 residues. Germline CDR1 and CDR2: SNHLY and FYNNEI. In the original analysis: Reference gene primer amplification gave nucleated cell count estimates. Produced via immunoSEQ multiplex PCR; TCRdb's table is partial and in-frame only. V, J and clone size reflect that table, while D and trimming were determined from the DNA. In the table there are approximately 300,000 clones, 85% to 90% of which are singletons. Material for sequencing was peripheral blood. The origin of this receptor is a woman aged 25 to 39 with COVID-19, enrolled during active disease. The chain is built from TRBV2 and TRBJ2-3; tentative D call: TRBD1 (5 bases). The CDR3 nucleotides are TGTGCCAGCGACACGACAGCCGATCTTAGCACAGATACGCAGTATTTT. This sequence encodes CASDTTADLSTDTQYF.